This entry lists 15 T cell receptor beta chains sequenced from one sample in a study of blood T cells in healthy people across ages. Primers used in a second PCR of about 7 to 11 cycles were a sample-barcoded 5' primer and a J-beta primer mix. TCRdb re-called the 5' RACE reads through MiXCR, storing one row per CDR3 protein. The data show some 1,000,000 distinct CDR3 sequences, approximately 26% seen once. The sample was also linked to a second study, of T cells of mothers and their children.

Sample: blood. Receptor source: a girl aged 2 to 10 in good health.

The V and J genes are TRBV4-1 and TRBJ2-5, with 15 positions matching TRBD2. The CDR3 totals 19 residues. Germline V CDR1 and CDR2: MGHRA, YSYEKL. After removal of 3 bases from V and 8 bases from J, the junction contained 16 bases not matched to a gene. This CDR3 reads CASSQVSGLAGGGWDTQYF. The CDR3 DNA follows: TGCGCCAGCAGCCAGGTCTCGGGACTAGCGGGAGGAGGGTGGGACACCCAGTACTTC.

The rearrangement uses TRBV20-1 and TRBJ2-1, with a tentative D call TRBD2 (6 bases). The CDR3 length is 11 residues. The V gene's germline CDR1 is DFQATT and CDR2 SNEGSKA (reference sequence). V shed 5 bases and J shed 6 bases, with 8 bases lying between them. CDR3 nucleotides: TGCAGTGCTGGACTATTCAATGAGCAGTTCTTC. Protein: CSAGLFNEQFF.

The rearrangement joins TRBV4-2 to TRBJ2-3; D possibly corresponds to TRBD1 (5 bases). The germline gives CDR1 LGHNA, CDR2 YNFKEQ. The CDR3 is 16 residues long. V was shortened by 0 bases and J by 3 bases, with 13 bases between the two germline ends. As DNA, the CDR3 is TGTGCCAGCAGCCAAGAAGACAGCGAAGGAACAGATACGCAGTATTTT. This sequence encodes CASSQEDSEGTDTQYF.

This clonotype has a handful of counts. The chain links TRBV28 to TRBJ2-3; 8 bases are shared with TRBD1. The ends lost 6 bases at V and 3 bases at J; junction bases unmatched: 11. Germline V gives CDR1 MDHEN, CDR2 SYDVKM. This CDR3 is 16 amino acids long. Here the CDR3 DNA reads TGTGCCAGCAGGACAGGGGAGGAAACCTGGACAGATACGCAGTATTTT. Translating it yields CASRTGEETWTDTQYF.

The rearrangement links TRBV6-5 to TRBJ2-1; the D gene is possibly TRBD2 (6 bases). Germline V gene sequence: CDR1 MNHEY, CDR2 SVGAGI. Trimming took off 0 bases at V and 9 bases at J, with 24 bases between the two ends. The CDR3 is made up of 18 amino acids. CDR3: CASSYSIPGAGRSGEQFF. CDR3 nucleotides: TGTGCCAGCAGTTACTCGATTCCGGGCGCGGGGCGGAGCGGTGAGCAGTTCTTC.

The V and J genes are TRBV10-3 and TRBJ1-2, with 9 bases fitting TRBD1. With 6 bases clipped from V and 8 bases from J, the junction kept 7 bases outside the gene matches. CDR1 is ENHRY and CDR2 is SYGVKD in the germline V gene. This CDR3 comprises 13 residues. The CDR3 spells CAIREQGAEGYTF. The DNA for the CDR3 is TGTGCCATCAGAGAACAGGGGGCTGAGGGCTACACCTTC.

This clonotype was counted many times. The chain employs TRBV5-1 and TRBJ2-5; either TRBD1 or TRBD2 may supply D (5 bases each). The tail of the sequence fits TRBJ2-7 better, so the J call may be wrong. CDR1 and CDR2 (germline): SGHRS, YFSETQ. CDR3 length: 13 residues. The CDR3 reads CASRRDQPYEQYF. CDR3 DNA: TGCGCCAGCAGACGGGACCAACCCTACGAGCAGTACTTC.

There are a few counts of this clonotype. CDR3 region: CASSYSLRDNEQFF. CDR3 in DNA: TGTGCCAGCAGTTACTCCCTAAGGGACAATGAGCAGTTCTTC. The rearrangement links TRBV6-2 or TRBV6-3 to TRBJ2-5; D unresolved. The end of the DNA fits TRBJ2-1 better, so the J call may be wrong. Germline loops: CDR1 MNHEY, CDR2 SVGEGT. The CDR3 is made up of 14 amino acids.

This chain uses TRBV19 with TRBJ2-5; 12 bases are a match to TRBD2. Germline loops: CDR1 LNHDA, CDR2 SQIVND (reference sequence). With V trimmed by 4 bases and J by 6 bases, 3 bases remained unmatched. The CDR3 runs 14 residues. The CDR3 DNA is TGTGCCAGTAGTACGACTAGCGGGGGAAAGACCCAGTACTTC. Its protein product is CASSTTSGGKTQYF.

This clonotype has more than one count but fewer than ten. V is TRBV3-1 and J is TRBJ2-7; D is unresolved. The CDR3 has 15 amino acids. Germline lookup yields CDR1 LGHDT and CDR2 YNNKEL (reference sequence). V gave up 0 bases and J gave up 2 bases, with 11 bases separating them. The chain's CDR3 is CASSQDRDTTYEQYF. The CDR3 nucleotides are TGTGCCAGCAGCCAAGATCGAGACACAACCTACGAGCAGTACTTC.

This clonotype was seen a handful of times. The gene calls are TRBV6-2 or TRBV6-3 and TRBJ2-5; D uncertain. The V end was cut by 2 bases, the J end by 10 bases, with 14 bases between. Per the germline V gene, CDR1 is MNHEY and CDR2 is SVGEGT. This CDR3 spans 13 amino acids. The DNA for the CDR3 is TGTGCCAGCAGTTACAGTCGCGAGTCGGGCCAGTACTTC. Translation: CASSYSRESGQYF.

This clonotype was seen a handful of times. This rearrangement joins TRBV27 to TRBJ2-5; 8 nucleotides agree with TRBD1. Germline V gives CDR1 MNHEY, CDR2 SMNVEV (reference sequence). The CDR3 loop spans 15 amino acids. V shed 5 bases, J shed 1 base, and the junction held 6 bases outside the gene matches. CDR3 nucleotides: TGTGCCAGCAGTCAAATCGACAGGGGCCAAGAGACCCAGTACTTC. Its protein is CASSQIDRGQETQYF.

This clonotype was recorded a few times. The chain links TRBV7-9 to TRBJ2-1, with D unclear. V lost 3 bases, J lost 9 bases, and 9 bases lay in between. Germline CDR1 and CDR2: SEHNR and FQNEAQ (reference sequence). CDR3 length equals 12 residues. In nucleotides, the CDR3 is TGTGCCAGCAGCTTCCCACTCGGTGAGCAGTTCTTC. Translated: CASSFPLGEQFF.

There are a few counts of this clonotype. This sequence joins TRBV29-1 and TRBJ2-2; no firm D call. Germline V gene data show CDR1 as SQVTM and CDR2 as ANQGSEA. The CDR3 consists of 8 residues. The germline V and J ends were trimmed by 3 bases and 13 bases, with 3 bases remaining between them. The chain's CDR3 is CSVDRLFF. The CDR3 bases are TGCAGCGTTGATCGGCTGTTTTTT.

For this clonotype: The junction differs from germline at one of its ends, possibly a read error. The chain employs TRBV24-1 and TRBJ2-7, with D maybe TRBD1 (6 bases). Germline V CDR1 and CDR2: KGHDR, SFDVKD. This CDR3 has 13 amino acids. This chain's CDR3 is CATGDFPTGEQYF. For the CDR3, the DNA is TGTGCCACCGGTGATTTTCCCACAGGGGAGCAGTACTTC.